Described below is a single T cell receptor beta chain sequence and its context. The table came from immunoSEQ multiplex PCR; TCRdb's copy has only in-frame clones and leaves some out. The data show tens of thousands of clones, approximately 80% seen once. The CDR3 has 15 amino acids. The V gene end was trimmed by 5 bases and the J gene end by 3 bases; junction bases not matched to a gene: 9. Per germline, CDR1 SGHTA and CDR2 FQGNSA. The sample comes from a study of radiation and T cells in renal cell carcinoma. Time point specified: baseline pretreatment blood. Treatment noted: 15 Gy SBRT to primary tumor, nephrectomy 4 weeks later.

The TCR comes from a man aged 60 to 75 with renal cell carcinoma. Sequencing used blood, obtained from a patient whose treatment included radiotherapy and nephrectomy. This chain uses TRBV7-2 with TRBJ1-1, with 7 bases identical to TRBD1. This chain's CDR3 is CASSGGGASYTEAFF. The CDR3 region has the DNA TGTGCCAGCAGCGGAGGGGGCGCAAGTTACACTGAAGCTTTCTTT.